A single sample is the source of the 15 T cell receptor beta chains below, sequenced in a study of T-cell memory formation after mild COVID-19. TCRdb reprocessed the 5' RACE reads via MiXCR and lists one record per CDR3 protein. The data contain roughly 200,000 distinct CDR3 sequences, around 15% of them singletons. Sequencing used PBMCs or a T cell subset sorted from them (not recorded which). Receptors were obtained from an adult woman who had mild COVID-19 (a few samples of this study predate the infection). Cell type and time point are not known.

CDR3 loop: CATSDGSMAYEQYF. The CDR3 coding sequence is TGTGCCACCAGTGATGGCAGCATGGCCTACGAGCAGTACTTC. The chain links TRBV24-1 to TRBJ2-7, with D unclear. CDR3 length: 14 residues. Germline V gene sequence: CDR1 KGHDR, CDR2 SFDVKD. Trimming took off 3 bases at V and 2 bases at J, with 10 bases between the two ends.

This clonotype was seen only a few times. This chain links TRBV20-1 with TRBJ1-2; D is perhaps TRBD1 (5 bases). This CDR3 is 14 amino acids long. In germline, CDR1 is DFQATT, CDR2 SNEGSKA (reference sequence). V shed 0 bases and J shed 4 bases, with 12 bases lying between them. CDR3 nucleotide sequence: TGCAGTGCTAGAGAGACAGTTAACCTCTATGGCTACACCTTC. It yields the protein CSARETVNLYGYTF.

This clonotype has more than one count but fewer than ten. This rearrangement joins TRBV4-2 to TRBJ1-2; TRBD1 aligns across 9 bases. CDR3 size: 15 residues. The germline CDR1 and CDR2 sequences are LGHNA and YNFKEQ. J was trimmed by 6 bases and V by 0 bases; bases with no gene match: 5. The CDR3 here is CASSQELGQGDGYTF. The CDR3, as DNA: TGTGCCAGCAGCCAAGAACTGGGACAGGGCGATGGCTACACCTTC.

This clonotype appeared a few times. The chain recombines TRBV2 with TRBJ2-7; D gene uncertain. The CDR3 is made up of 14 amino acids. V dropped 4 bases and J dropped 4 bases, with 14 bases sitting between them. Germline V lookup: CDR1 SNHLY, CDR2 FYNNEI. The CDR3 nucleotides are TGTGCCAGCAGTGTAGGCAGGCCCGAATACGAGCAGTACTTC. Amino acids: CASSVGRPEYEQYF. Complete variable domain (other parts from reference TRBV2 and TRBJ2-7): EPEVTQTPSHQVTQMGQEVILRCVPISNHLYFYWYRQILGQKVEFLVSFYNNEISEKSEIFDDQFSVERPDGSNFTLKIRSTKLEDSAMYFCASSVGRPEYEQYFGPGTRLTVT.

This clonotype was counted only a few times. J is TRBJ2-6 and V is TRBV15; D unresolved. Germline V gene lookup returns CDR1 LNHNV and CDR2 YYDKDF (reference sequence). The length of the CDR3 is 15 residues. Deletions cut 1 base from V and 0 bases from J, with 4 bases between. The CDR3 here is CATSRATSGANVLTF. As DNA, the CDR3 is TGTGCCACCAGCAGAGCCACCTCTGGGGCCAACGTCCTGACTTTC.

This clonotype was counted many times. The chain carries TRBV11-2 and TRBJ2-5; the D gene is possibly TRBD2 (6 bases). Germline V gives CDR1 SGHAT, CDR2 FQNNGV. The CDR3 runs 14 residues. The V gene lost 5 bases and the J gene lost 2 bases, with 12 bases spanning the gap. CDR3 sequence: CASSGTGVQETQYF. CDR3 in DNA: TGTGCCAGCAGCGGGACGGGAGTTCAAGAGACCCAGTACTTC.

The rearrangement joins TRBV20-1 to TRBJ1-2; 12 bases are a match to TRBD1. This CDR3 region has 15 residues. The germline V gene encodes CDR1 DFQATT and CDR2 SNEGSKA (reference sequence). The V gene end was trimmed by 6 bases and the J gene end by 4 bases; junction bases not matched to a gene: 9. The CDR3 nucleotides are TGCAGTGCGAGCGGTGGGACAGGGGGCGGCTATGGCTACACCTTC. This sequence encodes CSASGGTGGGYGYTF.

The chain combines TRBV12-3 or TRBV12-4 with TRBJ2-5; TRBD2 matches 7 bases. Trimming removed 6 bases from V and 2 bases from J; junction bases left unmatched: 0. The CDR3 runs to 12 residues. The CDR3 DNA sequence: TGTGCCAGCAGAGCGGGACAAGAGACCCAGTACTTC. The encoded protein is CASRAGQETQYF.

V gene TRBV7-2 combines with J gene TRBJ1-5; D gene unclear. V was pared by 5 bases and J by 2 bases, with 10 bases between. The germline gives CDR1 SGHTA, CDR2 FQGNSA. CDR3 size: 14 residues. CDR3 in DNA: TGTGCCAGCAGCCCTCAGTCCGGCAATCAGCCCCAGCATTTT. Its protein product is CASSPQSGNQPQHF.

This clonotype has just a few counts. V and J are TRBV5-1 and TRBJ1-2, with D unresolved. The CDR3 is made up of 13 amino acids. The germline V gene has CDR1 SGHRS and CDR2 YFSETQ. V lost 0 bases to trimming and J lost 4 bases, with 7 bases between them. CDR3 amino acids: CASSLDASYGYTF. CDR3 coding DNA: TGCGCCAGCAGCTTGGACGCTAGCTATGGCTACACCTTC.

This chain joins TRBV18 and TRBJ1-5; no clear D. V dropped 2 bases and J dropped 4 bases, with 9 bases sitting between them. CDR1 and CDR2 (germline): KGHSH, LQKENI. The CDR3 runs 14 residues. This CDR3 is CASSPGQSNQPQHF. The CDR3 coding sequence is TGTGCCAGCTCACCAGGGCAGTCAAATCAGCCCCAGCATTTT.

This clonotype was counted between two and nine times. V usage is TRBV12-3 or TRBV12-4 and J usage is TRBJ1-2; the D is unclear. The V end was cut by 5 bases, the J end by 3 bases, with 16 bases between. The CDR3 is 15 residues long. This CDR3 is CASSPLGRADYGYTF. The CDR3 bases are TGTGCCAGCAGTCCCCTAGGTAGGGCGGACTATGGCTACACCTTC.

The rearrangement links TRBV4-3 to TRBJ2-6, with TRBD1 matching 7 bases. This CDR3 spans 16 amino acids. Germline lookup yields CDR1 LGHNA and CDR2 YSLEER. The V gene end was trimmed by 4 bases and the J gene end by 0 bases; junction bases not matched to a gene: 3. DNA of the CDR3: TGCGCCAGCAGCCCGGGACAGAGCTCTGGGGCCAACGTCCTGACTTTC. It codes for CASSPGQSSGANVLTF.

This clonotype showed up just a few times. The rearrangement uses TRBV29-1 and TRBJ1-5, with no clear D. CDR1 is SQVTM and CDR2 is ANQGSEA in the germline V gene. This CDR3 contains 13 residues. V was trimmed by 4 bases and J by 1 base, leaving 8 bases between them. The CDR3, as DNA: TGCAGCGTTGTAACAGCGAGCAATCAGCCCCAGCATTTT. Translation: CSVVTASNQPQHF.

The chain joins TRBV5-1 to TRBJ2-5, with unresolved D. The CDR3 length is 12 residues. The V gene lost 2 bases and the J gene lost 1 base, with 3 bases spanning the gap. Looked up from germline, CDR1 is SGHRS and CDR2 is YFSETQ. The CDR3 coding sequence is TGCGCCAGCAGCTTATTCCAAGAGACCCAGTACTTC. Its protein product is CASSLFQETQYF. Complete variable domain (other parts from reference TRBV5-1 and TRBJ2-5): KAGVTQTPRYLIKTRGQQVTLSCSPISGHRSVSWYQQTPGQGLQFLFEYFSETQRNKGNFPGRFSGRQFSNSRSEMNVSTLELGDSALYLCASSLFQETQYFGPGTRLLVL.